Listed below are T cell receptor beta chains from one sample, sequenced in a study of T-cell memory formation after mild COVID-19. TCRdb re-called the 5' RACE reads through MiXCR, storing one row per CDR3 protein. The sample lists roughly 620,000 distinct CDR3 sequences; 18% were seen once. Sequencing was performed on PBMCs or a T cell subset sorted from them (not recorded which). The receptors here all came from an adult woman who had mild COVID-19 (a few samples of this study predate the infection). Cell type and time point are not known. CDR3s include the opening cysteine and the closing phenylalanine or tryptophan. Fields, in order: CDR3 length, J gene, V gene, clone size, D gene, CDR3 protein, CDR3 DNA. D genes are given only for firm matches. Size tells how often a clone was seen (once, few, many) or the class of an expanded clone, and some rows leave it out.

>15|TRBJ2-7|TRBV24-1|.|TRBD1
CATSDPDRGAYEQYF
TGTGCCACCAGTGACCCGGACAGGGGGGCCTACGAGCAGTACTTC
>15|TRBJ2-5|TRBV7-6|few|TRBD1
CASSSGQGAQETQYF
TGTGCCAGCAGCTCCGGACAGGGGGCCCAAGAGACCCAGTACTTC
>17|TRBJ2-6|TRBV29-1|.|TRBD1
CSVVGLTGPSGANVLTF
TGCAGCGTTGTGGGATTGACAGGGCCGTCTGGGGCCAACGTCCTGACTTTC
>16|TRBJ1-1|TRBV4-3|few|.
CASSQDRLLMNTEAFF
TGCGCCAGCAGCCAAGATCGGCTTCTGATGAACACTGAAGCTTTCTTT
>14|TRBJ2-7|TRBV11-3|few|.
CASSLFPRVYEQYF
TGTGCCAGCAGCCTTTTTCCCAGGGTCTACGAGCAGTACTTC
>16|TRBJ2-3|TRBV7-6|.|TRBD2
CASSSSRGSWSDTQYF
TGTGCCAGCAGCTCCTCGCGGGGGTCGTGGTCAGATACGCAGTATTTT
>15|TRBJ2-2|TRBV24-1|few|TRBD2
CATSGPRGGTGELFF
TGTGCCACCAGTGGACCACGGGGGGGGACCGGGGAGCTGTTTTTT
>13|TRBJ2-5|TRBV7-9|.|.
CASSGVYQETQYF
TGTGCCAGCAGTGGGGTGTACCAAGAGACCCAGTACTTC
>13|TRBJ1-1|TRBV24-1|few|.
CATSDPGGPEAFF
TGTGCCACCAGTGATCCTGGGGGACCTGAAGCTTTCTTT
>16|TRBJ1-1|TRBV7-9|.|TRBD1
CASSPTRTGLNTEAFF
TGTGCCAGCAGCCCCACACGGACAGGGTTGAACACTGAAGCTTTCTTT
>14|TRBJ2-3|TRBV5-5|once|.
CASSLDGATDTQYF
TGTGCCAGCAGCTTAGACGGGGCCACAGATACGCAGTATTTT
>14|TRBJ2-2|TRBV5-1|few|.
CASSLNSYTGELFF
TGCGCCAGCAGCCTAAACAGTTACACCGGGGAGCTGTTTTTT
>15|TRBJ1-4|TRBV4-2|many|TRBD1
CASSQGQGQYEKLFF
TGTGCCAGCAGCCAAGGACAGGGGCAATATGAAAAACTGTTTTTT
>13|TRBJ2-5|TRBV12-3/TRBV12-4|few|TRBD1
CASRTGAGGTQYF
TGTGCCAGTCGGACAGGGGCCGGGGGGACCCAGTACTTC
>13|TRBJ1-1|TRBV4-3|few|.
CASSQEQGNEAFF
TGCGCCAGCAGCCAAGAACAGGGTAATGAAGCTTTCTTT
>15|TRBJ2-2|TRBV7-2|.|TRBD2
CASSSGTSYSGELFF
TGTGCCAGCAGCTCCGGGACTAGCTATTCCGGGGAGCTGTTTTTT
>14|TRBJ1-1|TRBV20-1|.|TRBD1
CSARRTGISTEAFF
TGCAGTGCGAGAAGGACAGGGATTAGCACTGAAGCTTTCTTT
>16|TRBJ1-5|TRBV2|few|.
CASHPGGKGGNQPQHF
TGTGCCAGCCATCCCGGGGGGAAAGGGGGCAATCAGCCCCAGCATTTT
>10|TRBJ2-1|TRBV7-9|.|.
CASSLYRQFF
TGTGCCAGCAGCTTATACCGGCAGTTCTTC
>14|TRBJ2-7|TRBV13|few|.
CASSLGRDGYEQYF
TGTGCCAGCAGCTTAGGGCGGGACGGCTACGAGCAGTACTTC
>15|TRBJ2-3|TRBV7-9|.|.
CASSHDGPWADTQYF
TGTGCCAGCAGCCATGACGGACCCTGGGCAGATACGCAGTATTTT
>13|TRBJ2-3|TRBV6-1|few|TRBD2
CASRLAGGDTQYF
TGTGCCAGCAGGTTAGCGGGAGGAGATACGCAGTATTTT
>16|TRBJ2-3|TRBV5-1|.|TRBD2
CASSFGTSGFTDTQYF
TGCGCCAGCAGCTTTGGGACTAGCGGCTTCACAGATACGCAGTATTTT
>14|TRBJ2-3|TRBV27|few|.
CASSSRLSGDTQYF
TGTGCCAGCAGTTCCCGCCTCAGCGGCGATACGCAGTATTTT
>14|TRBJ2-1|TRBV29-1|few|.
CSVDSAGSYNEQFF
TGCAGCGTTGATTCGGCGGGGTCCTACAATGAGCAGTTCTTC
>13|TRBJ1-1|TRBV5-6|few|.
CASSLDMITEAFF
TGTGCCAGCAGCTTGGATATGATCACTGAAGCTTTCTTT
>13|TRBJ2-7|TRBV7-3|.|.
CASSFLADYEQYF
TGTGCCAGCAGCTTCTTAGCGGACTACGAGCAGTACTTC
>14|TRBJ1-5|TRBV7-2|few|.
CASSLKGFGQPQHF
TGTGCCAGCAGCTTAAAGGGCTTCGGTCAGCCCCAGCATTTT
>10|TRBJ1-1|TRBV29-1|.|.
CSVEQPEAFF
TGCAGCGTTGAACAGCCAGAAGCTTTCTTT
>17|TRBJ2-1|TRBV5-1|.|.
CASSFRTVRSSYNEQFF
TGCGCCAGCAGCTTCCGCACCGTCAGGAGCTCCTACAATGAGCAGTTCTTC
>17|TRBJ2-7|TRBV7-8|.|TRBD1
CASSLPPGQGARGEQYF
TGTGCCAGCAGCTTACCTCCGGGACAGGGGGCGCGGGGCGAGCAGTACTTC